This T cell receptor (beta chain) was sequenced in a study of shared clonotypes between healthy human individuals. Study summary: The people who gave samples were a couple of women and a few men aged 18 to 49. The study, taken as a whole, reports: Four donors held approximately 4.5% of naive CD4 clonotypes in common.

Samples underwent the assay at deep level. The assay was immunoSEQ multiplex PCR, and TCRdb's table has in-frame clones only and misses some. The data hold roughly 2.1 million clones, with around 93% observed a single time. Germline lookup yields CDR1 MNHNY and CDR2 SVGAGI (reference sequence). V gave up 7 bases and J gave up 4 bases, with 11 bases separating them. The CDR3 sequence is 13 residues long. A word on this clone: What it binds is not known.

It was CD45RO-negative cells, positively selected for CCR7, that made up naive CD8 cells, with terminally differentiated effector memory CD45RA+ cells excluded. The rearrangement uses TRBV6-6 and TRBJ1-5; D remains unclear. This receptor was taken from a man in his late teens or twenties in good health. Some clones in this sample may be carry-over from other donors' samples. What was sequenced was naive CD8+ T cells from PBMCs. The CDR3 spells CASTHGPNQPQHF. As DNA, the CDR3 is TGTGCCAGCACCCACGGACCAAATCAGCCCCAGCATTTT.